This T cell receptor (beta chain) originates from a study of T cell repertoires in cytomegalovirus infection. Study background: Signatures in public TCR beta sequences pointed to both CMV infection and matching HLA type.

This clonotype showed up just a few times. Its cognate antigen is unknown. Study outcomes and limitations: Cumulative public TCR beta family frequency identified CMV carriers with the relevant HLA. CMV-specific TCR beta clonotypes restricted by HLA-C dominated the ex vivo response.

TCRdb re-called the reads through MiXCR, storing one row per CDR3 protein. The sample records hundreds of thousands of distinct CDR3 sequences, 20% to 25% being singletons. The V gene lost 4 bases and the J gene lost 5 bases, with 3 bases spanning the gap. Germline loops: CDR1 KGHDR, CDR2 SFDVKD. The CDR3 length is 11 residues. This clonotype was sampled from a human donor in good health (CMV status not recorded). Some clones in this sample may be carry-over from other donors' samples. The chain links TRBV24-1 to TRBJ2-3; D is uncertain. The sequenced sample was CD8+ T cells from PBMCs. The CDR3 spells CATSEGDTQYF. The CDR3 DNA is TGTGCCACCAGTGAAGGAGATACGCAGTATTTT.